This is a list of T cell receptor beta chains from one sample in a study of T-cell memory formation after mild COVID-19. TCRdb analysed the 5' RACE reads with MiXCR anew, one entry per CDR3 protein. The profile shows almost 550,000 distinct CDR3 sequences, approximately 20% of them singletons. The sequencing input was PBMCs or a T cell subset sorted from them (not recorded which). Receptor source: an adult woman who had mild COVID-19 (a few samples of this study predate the infection). Cell type and time point are not known. CDR3s leave out the opening cysteine and the closing phenylalanine or tryptophan. The order of the fields is J gene, V gene, CDR3 protein.

j_gene: TRBJ2-5; v_gene: TRBV7-9; CDR3aa: ASSPPPGAGETQY
j_gene: TRBJ2-7; v_gene: TRBV10-3; CDR3aa: ASTGTPSHEQY
j_gene: TRBJ1-2; v_gene: TRBV5-1; CDR3aa: ASSFGTGNGYT
j_gene: TRBJ1-1; v_gene: TRBV12-3/TRBV12-4; CDR3aa: ATNLKGGLGAEAF
j_gene: TRBJ2-2; v_gene: TRBV12-3/TRBV12-4; CDR3aa: ASSPGPYNAGGELF
j_gene: TRBJ2-5; v_gene: TRBV15; CDR3aa: ATSRNLGQGEETQY
j_gene: TRBJ2-1; v_gene: TRBV4-3; CDR3aa: ASSQEASNEQF
j_gene: TRBJ2-7; v_gene: TRBV4-3; CDR3aa: ASSSGTGGHYEQY
j_gene: TRBJ2-2; v_gene: TRBV5-1; CDR3aa: ASSSGTSGMASGELF
j_gene: TRBJ2-7; v_gene: TRBV24-1; CDR3aa: ATSDQGYEQY
j_gene: TRBJ2-6; v_gene: TRBV14; CDR3aa: ASSFRTGTPSSGANVLT
j_gene: TRBJ2-7; v_gene: TRBV25-1; CDR3aa: ASSRQGTIYEQY
j_gene: TRBJ1-5; v_gene: TRBV24-1; CDR3aa: ATSGRGQQPQH
j_gene: TRBJ1-2; v_gene: TRBV27; CDR3aa: DSSPHRVVGGYT
j_gene: TRBJ1-1; v_gene: TRBV7-9; CDR3aa: ASSHRDSKNTEAF
j_gene: TRBJ1-6; v_gene: TRBV29-1; CDR3aa: SVALSLNSPLH
j_gene: TRBJ2-7; v_gene: TRBV12-3/TRBV12-4; CDR3aa: ASSLGGQGRSYEQY
j_gene: TRBJ1-5; v_gene: TRBV5-1; CDR3aa: ASSLTGALNQPQH
j_gene: TRBJ1-2; v_gene: TRBV12-3/TRBV12-4; CDR3aa: ASSLEGPQGYT
j_gene: TRBJ2-5; v_gene: TRBV14; CDR3aa: ASSLWTRLCLY
j_gene: TRBJ2-3; v_gene: TRBV7-9; CDR3aa: ASSLRGGRTDTQY
j_gene: TRBJ1-1; v_gene: TRBV5-6; CDR3aa: ASSLGQLEDPNEAF
j_gene: TRBJ1-2; v_gene: TRBV25-1; CDR3aa: ASSVAYGYT
j_gene: TRBJ2-3; v_gene: TRBV4-1; CDR3aa: ASSQRTRGTDTQY
j_gene: TRBJ2-7; v_gene: TRBV6-4; CDR3aa: ASHPGTGAYEQY
j_gene: TRBJ1-1; v_gene: TRBV5-1; CDR3aa: ASSFGRGTEAF